This TCR beta chain was found in a study of cytomegalovirus exposure and HLA in healthy donors. Study context: Genotyping of roughly 400 donors showed that about 79% belonged to the Caucasian-associated ancestry cluster.

Primers for the PCR totalled 60 Vbeta and 13 Jbeta. Method: immunoSEQ multiplex PCR; TCRdb's copy keeps in-frame clones and lacks some. The repertoire includes about 98,000 clones, roughly 81% of them detected once, and 1.4% sits in the top ten. Study-wide points: It has been reported that TCR beta sequences accurately predicted the HLA-A and HLA-B alleles of most subjects. TCR beta V- and J-gene trimming was later associated with a missense DCLRE1C variant. Altogether, some 170 TCR beta chains were recorded as cytomegalovirus-associated.

With regard to this clone: The antigen is not known.

The length of the CDR3 is 16 residues. V was pared by 0 bases and J by 4 bases, with 3 bases of the junction left unmatched. Looked up from germline, CDR1 is MGHRA and CDR2 is YSYEKL. The chain employs TRBV4-1 and TRBJ2-1; 10 bases agree with TRBD2. Input material: PBMCs. This sequence originates from a man aged 40-49 years in good health and CMV-seronegative. This chain's CDR3 is CASSQDLAGAYNEQFF. The CDR3 nucleotides are TGCGCCAGCAGCCAAGACCTAGCGGGGGCATACAATGAGCAGTTCTTC.